The entry below gives a single T cell receptor beta chain sequence along with its context. TCRdb's table, derived via immunoSEQ multiplex PCR, lists solely in-frame clones and lacks some. The sample lists a few hundred thousand clones; roughly nine tenths were seen once. Participants were aged about 18 to 95 years, lived in roughly 23 US areas, and enrolled virtually. Participant reports of clinical history set cohort assignment. Symptom resolution, clearance, or two negative PCRs marked the recovered donors of Cohort 3. The CDR3 spans 15 residues. Trimming cost V 1 base and J 7 bases; bases outside gene matches: 5. The germline V gene encodes CDR1 KGHDR and CDR2 SFDVKD. The sample belongs to a study of blood T cell repertoires in COVID-19. Study-wide background: The samples span acute and convalescent COVID-19 from the United States, Italy and Spain.

The sequence derives from a woman aged 40 to 50 who had recovered from COVID-19. This sequence joins TRBV24-1 and TRBJ2-1; 8 nucleotides align to TRBD1. Sequencing input: PBMCs or T cells enriched from blood (not recorded which). CDR3 in amino acids: CATSDFGTGVNEQFF. Here the CDR3 DNA reads TGTGCCACCAGTGATTTCGGGACAGGCGTGAATGAGCAGTTCTTC.